Listed here is a single T cell receptor (beta chain). Single viable CD3+CD4+CD8-CD45RO+ cells were sorted as the memory CD4+ T cells. Serum IgG to CMV pp150, pp28, p38 and p52 defined serostatus. CDR1 is KGHSH and CDR2 is LQKENI in the germline V gene. V lost 0 bases and J 2 bases, leaving 10 bases between the germline ends. The CDR3 runs 15 residues. The data derive from a study of memory CD4+ T cells and cytomegalovirus serostatus. In the study's own analysis: After removing out-of-frame reads, over 2 million distinct TCRbeta sequences remained. TCRdb's copy holds only in-frame clones and misses some; the assay was immunoSEQ multiplex PCR. V and J calls and clone size come straight from that table; D and trimming were deduced from the DNA. The data contain 50,000 to 75,000 clones, 82% of them singletons.

Sequenced material: memory CD4+ T cells from blood. V gene TRBV18 combines with J gene TRBJ1-1; D remains unclear. This receptor was identified in an adult in good health and CMV-seronegative. CDR3 sequence: CASSPPPAGNTEAFF. Here the CDR3 DNA reads TGTGCCAGCTCACCACCGCCGGCCGGCAACACTGAAGCTTTCTTT.